Listed here are 31 T cell receptor beta chains from one sample, sequenced in a study of beta chain features in type 1 diabetes. Their antigen targets remain unknown. Reverse transcribing all isolated RNA meant expressed TCRB transcripts were sequenced. The repertoire was sequenced with immunoSEQ multiplex PCR; TCRdb's copy has only in-frame clones and lacks some. The data contain some 350,000 clones, less than 15% of them singletons. Study-level results: Patients with Type 1 diabetes showed moderately but significantly shorter TCRB CDR3s in all four CD4+ subsets.

Sequencing was performed on naive CD4+ T cells from blood. The receptors were sampled from a young woman with type 1 diabetes.

This sequence joins TRBV18 and TRBJ2-7; tentative D call: TRBD2 (6 bases). The V gene's germline CDR1 is KGHSH and CDR2 LQKENI. Trimming removed 6 bases from V and 3 bases from J, with 9 bases in between. The CDR3 spans 12 residues. The CDR3 region is CASSTGVYEQYV. The CDR3 DNA reads TGTGCCAGCTCGACGGGAGTCTACGAGCAGTACGTC.

The chain recombines TRBV5-1 with TRBJ2-7; unclear D gene. In germline, CDR1 is SGHRS, CDR2 YFSETQ. There are 14 residues in the CDR3. V lost 5 bases to trimming and J lost 4 bases, with 16 bases between them. The CDR3 sequence: CASSPNLGTYEQYF. The CDR3 DNA sequence: TGCGCCAGCAGTCCAAACCTAGGAACGTACGAGCAGTACTTC.

V and J are TRBV5-1 and TRBJ2-5, with 9 bases aligning to TRBD1. The germline CDR1 and CDR2 sequences are SGHRS and YFSETQ. The CDR3 length is 16 residues. The V segment lost 0 bases and the J segment 3 bases; nucleotides outside the gene matches: 6. The CDR3: CASSLAGRDREETQYF. DNA for the CDR3: TGCGCCAGCAGCTTGGCAGGGCGGGACAGGGAAGAGACCCAGTACTTC.

This clone has just a few counts. V and J are TRBV18 and TRBJ1-1; D is perhaps TRBD1 (5 bases). CDR1 is KGHSH, CDR2 LQKENI, per germline. V lost 6 bases to trimming and J lost 1 base, with 12 bases between them. The CDR3 runs to 14 residues. CDR3 in amino acids: CASSPMQGNTEAFF. CDR3 DNA sequence: TGTGCCAGCTCCCCGATGCAGGGGAACACTGAAGCTTTCTTT.

The V and J genes are TRBV19 and TRBJ1-2; D ambiguous. The CDR3 loop spans 14 amino acids. The V end lost 2 bases, the J end lost 4 bases, and 11 bases lay between the germline ends. The germline V gene encodes CDR1 LNHDA and CDR2 SQIVND (reference sequence). The CDR3 here is CASSIRGPSYGYTF. The CDR3 region has the DNA TGTGCCAGTAGTATAAGAGGGCCAAGCTATGGCTACACCTTC.

This chain connects TRBV5-1 to TRBJ1-5; tentative D call: TRBD1 (6 bases). The ends were cut back, 1 base at V and 6 bases at J, with 11 bases in the middle. The germline V gene has CDR1 SGHRS and CDR2 YFSETQ. The CDR3 spans 14 residues. This CDR3 is CASSLSGGVQPQHF. The CDR3 nucleotides are TGCGCCAGCAGCTTGAGTGGGGGCGTTCAGCCCCAGCATTTT.

This chain joins TRBV7-8 and TRBJ1-2; 7 bases map to TRBD1. After removal of 1 base from V and 4 bases from J, the junction contained 6 bases not matched to a gene. CDR3 size: 15 residues. Germline CDR1 reads SGHVS; CDR2 reads FQNEAQ. CDR3: CASSLVGQGVYGYTF. DNA of the CDR3: TGTGCCAGCAGCTTAGTGGGGCAGGGGGTCTATGGCTACACCTTC.

The gene calls are TRBV5-1 and TRBJ2-1; TRBD2 agrees at 8 bases. In germline, CDR1 is SGHRS, CDR2 YFSETQ. V shed 3 bases and J 6 bases; nucleotides not matched to a gene: 11. The CDR3 runs to 16 residues. The CDR3, as DNA: TGCGCCAGCAGCTCCGCCTGGGGCGGGAGGTTCAATGAGCAGTTCTTC. It yields the protein CASSSAWGGRFNEQFF.

A single count supports this clone. The chain couples TRBV7-2 to TRBJ2-5, with D maybe TRBD1 (6 bases). Germline CDR1 is SGHTA and CDR2 is FQGNSA. The V and J ends lost 5 bases and 1 base respectively, with 14 bases between them. This CDR3 has 15 residues. This CDR3 reads CASSTTGTSQETQYF. The DNA for the CDR3 is TGTGCCAGCAGCACCACCGGGACATCCCAAGAGACCCAGTACTTC.

The chain links TRBV14 to TRBJ2-5; D not resolved. V lost 4 bases and J lost 5, with 11 bases in between. In germline, CDR1 is SGHDN, CDR2 FVKESK. CDR3 length: 13 residues. Here the CDR3 DNA reads TGTGCCAGCAGCCCCTCTGCGGTTGAGACCCAGTACTTC. This gives the protein CASSPSAVETQYF.

The rearrangement links TRBV6-5 to TRBJ1-2, with 11 bases matching TRBD1. CDR1 and CDR2 (germline): MNHEY, SVGAGI. CDR3 length equals 15 residues. V lost 0 bases to trimming and J lost 4 bases; unmatched junction nucleotides: 1. The CDR3, as DNA: TGTGCCAGCAGTTACTCGGGACAGGGGGTCTATGGCTACACCTTC. This translates into CASSYSGQGVYGYTF.

A few counts support this clone. V is TRBV19 and J is TRBJ1-5, with D possibly being TRBD1 (6 bases). The CDR3 totals 15 residues. V dropped 5 bases and J dropped 3 bases, with 14 bases sitting between them. Germline loops: CDR1 LNHDA, CDR2 SQIVND (reference sequence). This CDR3 reads CASSLGQSYNQPQHF. The CDR3 nucleotides are TGTGCCAGTAGTCTCGGACAGTCCTACAATCAGCCCCAGCATTTT. The full variable domain, in which reference TRBV19 and TRBJ1-5 provide the parts outside the CDR3, is DGGITQSPKYLFRKEGQNVTLSCEQNLNHDAMYWYRQDPGQGLRLIYYSQIVNDFQKGDIAEGYSVSREKKESFPLTVTSAQKNPTAFYLCASSLGQSYNQPQHFGDGTRLSIL.

The chain couples TRBV7-6 to TRBJ2-2; possible D gene TRBD1, 5 bases. Trimming removed 5 bases from V and 4 bases from J, with 8 bases in between. This CDR3 contains 13 residues. Germline V lookup: CDR1 SGHVS, CDR2 FNYEAQ. This CDR3 reads CASSPDSTGELFF. CDR3 nucleotides: TGTGCCAGCAGCCCAGACAGCACCGGGGAGCTGTTTTTT.

A note on this clone: The same CDR3 can be traced to other DNA sequences in this sample. Here the CDR3 reads CASSPGQGNEQFF. CDR3 nucleotides: TGTGCCAGCTCACCCGGACAGGGCAATGAGCAGTTCTTC. The V call is TRBV18, the J call TRBJ2-1; TRBD1 agrees at 8 bases. V was pared by 3 bases and J by 6 bases, with 1 base of the junction left unmatched. This CDR3 region has 13 residues. Germline V gene data show CDR1 as KGHSH and CDR2 as LQKENI.

This clone appeared a few times. CDR3 nucleotide sequence: TGCGCCAGCAGCTTGGCCGGTCAGGGGACCTACTACGAGCAGTACTTC. Protein sequence: CASSLAGQGTYYEQYF. The chain combines TRBV5-1 with TRBJ2-7; a possible D gene is TRBD1 (6 bases). This CDR3 spans 16 amino acids. Trimming removed 0 bases at V and 3 bases at J, with 16 bases between. Germline lookup yields CDR1 SGHRS and CDR2 YFSETQ.

The gene calls are TRBV28 and TRBJ2-5; 10 positions agree with TRBD2. This CDR3 contains 14 residues. V shed 6 bases, J shed 1 base, and the junction held 2 bases outside the gene matches. Germline loops: CDR1 MDHEN, CDR2 SYDVKM. The CDR3 DNA follows: TGTGCCAGCAGGACTAGCGGGCCCCAAGAGACCCAGTACTTC. Translation: CASRTSGPQETQYF.

This clone showed up just a few times. The J gene is TRBJ2-5, the V gene TRBV11-2; D is perhaps TRBD2 (6 bases). The germline V gene has CDR1 SGHAT and CDR2 FQNNGV. V dropped 1 base and J dropped 9 bases, with 18 bases sitting between them. The CDR3 consists of 15 residues. CDR3 residues: CASSLVAGSARAQYF. CDR3 sequence (DNA): TGTGCCAGCAGCTTAGTGGCGGGGTCGGCCCGGGCCCAGTACTTC.

The J gene is TRBJ2-1, the V gene TRBV5-4, with a possible D match to TRBD2 (6 bases). CDR3 length: 16 amino acids. Germline assignment: CDR1 SGHNT and CDR2 YYREEE (reference sequence). V lost 0 bases to trimming and J lost 6 bases, with 16 bases between them. This CDR3 is CASSLAPTSRGNEQFF. Here the CDR3 DNA reads TGTGCCAGCAGCTTGGCCCCGACTAGTAGGGGCAATGAGCAGTTCTTC.

The chain combines TRBV18 with TRBJ2-7, with TRBD1 matching over 8 bases. The CDR3 has 14 residues. V lost 2 bases, J lost 3 bases, and 3 bases stayed unmatched. Germline CDR1 KGHSH, CDR2 LQKENI. This chain's CDR3 is CASSPSGTGYEQYF. Here the CDR3 DNA reads TGTGCCAGCTCACCATCTGGGACAGGCTACGAGCAGTACTTC.

This clone was seen only a few times. The V and J genes are TRBV5-6 and TRBJ2-3; D unresolved. The V end lost 1 base, the J end lost 2 bases, and 11 bases lay between the germline ends. CDR1 and CDR2 from the germline V gene are SGHDT and YYEEEE. The CDR3 is 15 residues long. The CDR3, as DNA: TGTGCCAGCAGCTTGCTAGGTCAGAACACAGATACGCAGTATTTT. Translating gives CASSLLGQNTDTQYF.

This clone has just a few counts. The chain recombines TRBV30 with TRBJ1-2; D may be TRBD1 (5 bases). This CDR3 comprises 13 residues. Germline lookup yields CDR1 GTSNPN and CDR2 SVGIG (reference sequence). Trimming stripped 2 bases from V and 2 bases from J, with 9 bases between. For the CDR3, the DNA is TGTGCCTGGAGTTACGACAGCAACTATGGCTACACCTTC. Its protein is CAWSYDSNYGYTF.

Only a few counts were recorded for this clone. The rearrangement uses TRBV12-5 and TRBJ1-1; the D is unclear. Germline CDR1 and CDR2: LGHNT and FRNRAP. Trimming shortened V by 2 bases and J by 7 bases, and 11 bases separated the two germline ends. There are 13 residues in the CDR3. The CDR3 spells CASGLRGGSEAFF. The CDR3 DNA reads TGTGCTAGTGGTTTGCGGGGTGGCAGTGAAGCTTTCTTT.

J is TRBJ2-5 and V is TRBV19; TRBD2 matches 7 bases. V trimming: 5 bases; J trimming: 9 bases; junction bases outside the gene matches: 9. The CDR3 totals 13 residues. Germline CDR1 reads LNHDA; CDR2 reads SQIVND (reference sequence). The CDR3 loop is CASSSGTTGPQYF. CDR3 DNA: TGTGCCAGTAGTTCGGGGACTACCGGACCCCAGTACTTC.

The chain employs TRBV6-6 and TRBJ1-2; TRBD1 matches at 7 bases. With V trimmed by 6 bases and J by 8 bases, 12 bases remained unmatched. CDR1 is MNHNY, CDR2 SVGAGI, per germline (reference sequence). The CDR3 covers 14 residues. This CDR3 reads CASSPDRVGWGYTF. In DNA, the CDR3 is TGTGCCAGCAGCCCCGACAGGGTCGGGTGGGGCTACACCTTC.

This chain uses TRBV9 with TRBJ2-3, with D perhaps matching TRBD2 (5 bases). The V and J ends lost 0 bases and 4 bases respectively, with 21 bases between them. Per germline, CDR1 SGDLS and CDR2 YYNGEE. The CDR3 runs to 18 residues. The CDR3 reads CASSVGQTNWRVADTQYF. The CDR3 region has the DNA TGTGCCAGCAGCGTAGGTCAGACGAACTGGCGGGTAGCAGATACGCAGTATTTT.

This chain uses TRBV19 with TRBJ2-7; 11 nucleotides agree with TRBD2. V lost 3 bases to trimming and J lost 4 bases; unmatched junction nucleotides: 2. The CDR3 length is 14 residues. The V gene's germline CDR1 is LNHDA and CDR2 SQIVND (reference sequence). The CDR3 reads CASSIGLAGYEQYF. As DNA, the CDR3 is TGTGCCAGTAGTATCGGACTAGCGGGTTACGAGCAGTACTTC.

The chain has TRBV6-5 and TRBJ2-1; TRBD2 aligns across 7 bases. The V gene's germline CDR1 is MNHEY and CDR2 SVGAGI. V lost 2 bases to trimming and J lost 4 bases; unmatched junction nucleotides: 5. This CDR3 comprises 15 residues. This CDR3 reads CASSYSASGYNEQFF. The CDR3 nucleotides read TGTGCCAGCAGTTACAGTGCTAGCGGATACAATGAGCAGTTCTTC.

The chain combines TRBV5-4 with TRBJ1-1; TRBD1 matches 7 bases. Unmatched junction bases numbered 0, after V lost 0 bases and J lost 1 base. The V gene's germline CDR1 is SGHNT and CDR2 YYREEE (reference sequence). The CDR3 extends over 14 amino acids. This CDR3 is CASSLEGANTEAFF. CDR3 bases: TGTGCCAGCAGCTTGGAGGGGGCGAACACTGAAGCTTTCTTT.

The DNA for the CDR3 is TGTGCCAGCAGTTTAGGCGGGAGCCAAGGCGAGCAGTACGTC. Its translation: CASSLGGSQGEQYV. The rearrangement links TRBV28 to TRBJ2-7; 7 nucleotides align to TRBD2. Germline CDR1 reads MDHEN; CDR2 reads SYDVKM. The trim removed 2 bases at V and 6 bases at J, leaving 7 bases unmatched. The CDR3 totals 14 residues.

Note on this clone: The same CDR3 can be traced to other DNA sequences in this sample. The chain joins TRBV28 to TRBJ1-2, with 7 nucleotides matching TRBD1. Germline-derived CDR1 and CDR2 are MDHEN and SYDVKM. V lost 6 bases to trimming and J lost 4 bases; unmatched junction nucleotides: 5. The CDR3 covers 13 residues. CDR3 loop: CASSLGTAYGYTF. CDR3 bases: TGTGCCAGCAGCCTAGGGACAGCCTATGGCTACACCTTC.

In this sample, this clone turned up a few times. This CDR3 reads CASTSDGRVAAEQFF. CDR3 DNA sequence: TGTGCCAGCACTTCCGACGGGAGGGTTGCGGCTGAGCAGTTCTTC. This chain uses TRBV19 with TRBJ2-1, with 8 bases matching TRBD2. Germline V gene data show CDR1 as LNHDA and CDR2 as SQIVND (reference sequence). V was pared by 9 bases and J by 9 bases, with 16 bases of the junction left unmatched. CDR3 length equals 15 residues.